What follows are 9 T cell receptor beta chains derived from one specimen sequenced in a study of blood T cell repertoires in COVID-19. Assay: immunoSEQ multiplex PCR; the TCRdb copy retains only in-frame clones and omits some. The sample carries some 200,000 clones, around 81% recorded once. Sequenced sample: peripheral blood. The receptors come from a woman in her 70s with acute or convalescent COVID-19.

This sequence joins TRBV18 and TRBJ2-2, with D maybe TRBD1 (6 bases). Germline CDR1 reads KGHSH; CDR2 reads LQKENI. Trimming cost V 1 base and J 5 bases, with 8 bases left between them. The CDR3 has 14 residues. CDR3 residues: CASSPRTGTGELFF. CDR3 nucleotide sequence: TGTGCCAGCTCACCACGAACAGGGACCGGGGAGCTGTTTTTT.

V is TRBV27 and J is TRBJ1-3, with D possibly TRBD1 on 5 matching bases. V was trimmed by 8 bases and J by 2 bases, leaving 7 bases between them. The CDR3 has 12 residues. CDR1 is MNHEY, CDR2 SMNVEV, per germline (reference sequence). The CDR3 spells CASAGTGNTIYF. In nucleotides, the CDR3 is TGTGCCAGCGCAGGGACTGGAAACACCATATATTTT.

The V and J genes are TRBV13 and TRBJ2-3, with 12 nucleotides matching TRBD2. The CDR3 loop spans 17 amino acids. Looked up from germline, CDR1 is PRHDT and CDR2 is FYEKMQ (reference sequence). The V gene end was trimmed by 5 bases and the J gene end by 2 bases; junction bases not matched to a gene: 8. The CDR3 sequence is CASSPTSGGLYTDTQYF. For the CDR3, the DNA is TGTGCCAGCAGCCCGACTAGCGGGGGACTATACACAGATACGCAGTATTTT.

This clone is a singleton in its sample. This chain joins TRBV6-5 and TRBJ2-2; the match to TRBD1 covers 7 bases. Germline V gives CDR1 MNHEY, CDR2 SVGAGI. This CDR3 is built from 13 residues. The V gene end was trimmed by 4 bases and the J gene end by 9 bases; junction bases not matched to a gene: 5. The CDR3 loop is CASSSRQGWELFF. DNA of the CDR3: TGTGCCAGCAGTTCACGACAGGGATGGGAGCTGTTTTTT.

This chain links TRBV5-4 with TRBJ1-1; D ambiguous. This CDR3 has 13 residues. V lost 3 bases and J 6 bases, leaving 12 bases between the germline ends. CDR1 and CDR2 from the germline V gene are SGHNT and YYREEE (reference sequence). The chain's CDR3 is CASSSQAGAEAFF. Written as DNA, the CDR3 is TGTGCCAGCAGCTCCCAGGCCGGCGCTGAAGCTTTCTTT.

The chain is built from TRBV9 and TRBJ1-5, with D unclear. Germline V lookup: CDR1 SGDLS, CDR2 YYNGEE. This CDR3 has 14 residues. The ends were cut back, 3 bases at V and 3 bases at J, with 10 bases in the middle. The CDR3 loop reads CASSASGINQPQHF. The CDR3 bases are TGTGCCAGCAGCGCGTCCGGTATCAATCAGCCCCAGCATTTT.

CDR3: CASSSGGQWDTQYF. The CDR3 DNA follows: TGCGCCAGCAGTTCGGGGGGCCAGTGGGATACGCAGTATTTT. This sequence joins TRBV5-1 and TRBJ2-3; the D gene is possibly TRBD2 (7 bases). V dropped 5 bases and J dropped 6 bases, with 16 bases sitting between them. Germline assignment: CDR1 SGHRS and CDR2 YFSETQ. The CDR3 runs 14 residues.

The rearrangement uses TRBV19 and TRBJ2-1; the match to TRBD2 covers 12 bases. CDR1 LNHDA and CDR2 SQIVND come from the germline V gene (reference sequence). The V and J ends lost 2 bases and 8 bases, in that order; junction bases with no gene match: 7. CDR3 length: 16 residues. CDR3 amino acids: CASSISASGGAYEQFF. The CDR3 coding sequence is TGTGCCAGTAGTATAAGCGCTAGCGGGGGGGCCTATGAGCAGTTCTTC.

This sequence joins TRBV7-3 and TRBJ2-1; a weak D match, TRBD2 (7 bases). The CDR3 loop spans 13 amino acids. Germline V gene lookup returns CDR1 SGHTA and CDR2 FQGTGA. Trimming shortened V by 9 bases and J by 6 bases, and 15 bases separated the two germline ends. The CDR3 DNA is TGTGCCAGTGGGAGGGGGGACGGCAATGAGCAGTTCTTC. Translating it yields CASGRGDGNEQFF.